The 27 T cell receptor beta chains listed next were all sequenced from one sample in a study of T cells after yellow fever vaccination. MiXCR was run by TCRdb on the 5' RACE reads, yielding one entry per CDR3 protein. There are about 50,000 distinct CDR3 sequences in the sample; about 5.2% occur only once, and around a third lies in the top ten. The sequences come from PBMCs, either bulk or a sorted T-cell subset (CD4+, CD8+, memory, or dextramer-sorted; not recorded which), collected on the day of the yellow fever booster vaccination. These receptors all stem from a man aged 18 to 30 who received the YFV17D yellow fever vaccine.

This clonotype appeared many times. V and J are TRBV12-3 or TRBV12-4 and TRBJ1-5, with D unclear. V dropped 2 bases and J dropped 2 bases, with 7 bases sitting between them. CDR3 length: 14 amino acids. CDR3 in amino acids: CASSLLGGNQPQHF. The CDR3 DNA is TGTGCCAGCAGTTTATTAGGTGGCAATCAGCCCCAGCATTTT.

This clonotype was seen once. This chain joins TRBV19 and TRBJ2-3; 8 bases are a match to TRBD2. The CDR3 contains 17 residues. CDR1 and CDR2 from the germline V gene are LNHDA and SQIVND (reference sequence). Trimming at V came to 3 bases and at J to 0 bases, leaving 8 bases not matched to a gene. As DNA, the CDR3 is TGTGCCAGTAGTATCCCCGGGAGGGGTCCTAGCACAGATACGCAGTATTTT. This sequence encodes CASSIPGRGPSTDTQYF.

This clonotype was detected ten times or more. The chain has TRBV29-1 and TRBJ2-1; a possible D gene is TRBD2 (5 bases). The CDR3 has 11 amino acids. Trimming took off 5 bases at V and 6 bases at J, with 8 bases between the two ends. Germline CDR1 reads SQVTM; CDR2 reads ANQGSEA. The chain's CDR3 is CSVTGSNEQFF. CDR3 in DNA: TGCAGCGTTACGGGGTCCAATGAGCAGTTCTTC.

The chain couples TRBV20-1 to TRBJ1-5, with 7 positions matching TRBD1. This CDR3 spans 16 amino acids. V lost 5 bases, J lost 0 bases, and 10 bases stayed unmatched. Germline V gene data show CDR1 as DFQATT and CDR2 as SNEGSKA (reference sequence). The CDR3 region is CSACPSGTASNQPQHF. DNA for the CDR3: TGCAGTGCTTGCCCCTCCGGGACAGCTAGCAATCAGCCCCAGCATTTT.

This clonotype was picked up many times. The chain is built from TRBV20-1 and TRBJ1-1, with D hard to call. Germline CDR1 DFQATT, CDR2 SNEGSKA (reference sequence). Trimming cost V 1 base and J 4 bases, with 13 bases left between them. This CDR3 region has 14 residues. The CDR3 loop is CSARGLGSRTEAFF. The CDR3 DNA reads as TGCAGTGCTAGAGGGTTGGGGTCCCGCACTGAAGCTTTCTTT.

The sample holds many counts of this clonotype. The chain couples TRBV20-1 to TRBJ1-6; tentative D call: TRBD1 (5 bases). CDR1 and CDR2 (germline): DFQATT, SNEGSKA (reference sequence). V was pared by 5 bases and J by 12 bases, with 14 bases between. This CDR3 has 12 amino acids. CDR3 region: CSASTEPGPLHF. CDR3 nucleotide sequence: TGCAGTGCTTCGACAGAGCCAGGACCCCTCCACTTT.

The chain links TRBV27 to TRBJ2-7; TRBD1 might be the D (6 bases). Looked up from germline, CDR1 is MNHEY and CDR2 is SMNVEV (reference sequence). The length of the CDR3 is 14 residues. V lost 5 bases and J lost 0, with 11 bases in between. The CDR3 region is CASSPGHTSYEQYF. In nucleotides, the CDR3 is TGTGCCAGCAGTCCGGGACATACCTCCTACGAGCAGTACTTC.

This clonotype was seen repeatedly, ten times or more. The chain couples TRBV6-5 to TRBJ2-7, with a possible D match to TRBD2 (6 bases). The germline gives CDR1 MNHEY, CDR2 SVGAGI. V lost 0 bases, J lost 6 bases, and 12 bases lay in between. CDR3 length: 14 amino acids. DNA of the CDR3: TGTGCCAGCAGTTACTCATATAGTAGCGGCGAGCAGTACGTC. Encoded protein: CASSYSYSSGEQYV.

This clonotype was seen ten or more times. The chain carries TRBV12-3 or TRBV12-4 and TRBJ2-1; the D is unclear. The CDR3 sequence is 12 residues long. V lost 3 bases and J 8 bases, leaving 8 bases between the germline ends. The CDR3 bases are TGTGCCAGCAGTTTCCAACTGGATGAGCAGTTCTTC. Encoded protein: CASSFQLDEQFF.

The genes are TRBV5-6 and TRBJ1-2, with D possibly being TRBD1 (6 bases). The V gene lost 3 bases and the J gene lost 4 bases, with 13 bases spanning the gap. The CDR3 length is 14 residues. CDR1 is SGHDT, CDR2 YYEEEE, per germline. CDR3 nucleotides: TGTGCCAGCAGCTCGTGGGGGGGCGGCTATGGCTACACCTTC. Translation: CASSSWGGGYGYTF.

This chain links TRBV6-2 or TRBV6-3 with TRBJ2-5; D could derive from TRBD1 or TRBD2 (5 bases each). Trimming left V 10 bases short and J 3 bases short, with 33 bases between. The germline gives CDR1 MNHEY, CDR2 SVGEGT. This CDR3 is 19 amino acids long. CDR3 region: CAISDEPRGVPGRKETQYF. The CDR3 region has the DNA TGTGCCATTTCGGACGAGCCTAGAGGGGTGCCCGGAAGAAAAGAGACCCAGTACTTC.

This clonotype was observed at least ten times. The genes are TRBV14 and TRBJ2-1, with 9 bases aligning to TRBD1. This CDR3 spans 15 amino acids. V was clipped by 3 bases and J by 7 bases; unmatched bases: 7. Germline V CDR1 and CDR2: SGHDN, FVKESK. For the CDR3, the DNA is TGTGCCAGCAGCCATCCGGGACAGGGACCTAATGAGCAGTTCTTC. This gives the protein CASSHPGQGPNEQFF. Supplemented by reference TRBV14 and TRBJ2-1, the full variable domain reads EAGVTQFPSHSVIEKGQTVTLRCDPISGHDNLYWYRRVMGKEIKFLLHFVKESKQDESGMPNNRFLAERTGGTYSTLKVQPAELEDSGVYFCASSHPGQGPNEQFFGPGTRLTVL.

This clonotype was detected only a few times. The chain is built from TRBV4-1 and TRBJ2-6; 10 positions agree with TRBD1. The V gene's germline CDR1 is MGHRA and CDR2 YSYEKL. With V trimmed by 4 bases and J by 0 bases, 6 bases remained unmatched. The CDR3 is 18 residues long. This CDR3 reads CASSPSGTGVSGANVLTF. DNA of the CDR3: TGCGCCAGCAGCCCCTCCGGGACAGGGGTCTCTGGGGCCAACGTCCTGACTTTC.

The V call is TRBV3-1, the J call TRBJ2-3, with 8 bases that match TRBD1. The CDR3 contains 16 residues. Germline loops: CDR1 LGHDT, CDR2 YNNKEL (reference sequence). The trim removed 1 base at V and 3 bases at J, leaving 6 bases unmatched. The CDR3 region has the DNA TGTGCCAGCAGCCAAGGGACAGGGCTCAGAACAGATACGCAGTATTTT. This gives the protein CASSQGTGLRTDTQYF.

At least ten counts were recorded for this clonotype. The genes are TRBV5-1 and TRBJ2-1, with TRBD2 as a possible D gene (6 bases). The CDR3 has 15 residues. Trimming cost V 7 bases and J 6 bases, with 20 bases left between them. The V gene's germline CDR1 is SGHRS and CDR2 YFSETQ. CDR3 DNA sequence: TGCGCCAGCGCAGCGGTTTGGTGGGAGGCCAATGAGCAGTTCTTC. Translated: CASAAVWWEANEQFF.

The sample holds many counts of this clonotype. CDR3 residues: CASSPGRGGSPSYNSPLHF. The CDR3 nucleotides are TGTGCCAGCAGCCCCGGGAGGGGAGGGAGCCCCTCCTATAATTCACCCCTCCACTTT. V and J are TRBV12-3 or TRBV12-4 and TRBJ1-6; TRBD1 might be the D (5 bases). Trimming cost V 6 bases and J 0 bases, with 21 bases left between them. This CDR3 spans 19 amino acids.

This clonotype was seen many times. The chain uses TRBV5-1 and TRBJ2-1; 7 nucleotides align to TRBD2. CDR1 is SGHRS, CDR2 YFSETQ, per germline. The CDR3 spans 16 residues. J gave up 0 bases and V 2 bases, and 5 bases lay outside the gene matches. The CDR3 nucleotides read TGCGCCAGCAGCTTAAGGACTAGTCTCTCCTACAATGAGCAGTTCTTC. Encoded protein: CASSLRTSLSYNEQFF.

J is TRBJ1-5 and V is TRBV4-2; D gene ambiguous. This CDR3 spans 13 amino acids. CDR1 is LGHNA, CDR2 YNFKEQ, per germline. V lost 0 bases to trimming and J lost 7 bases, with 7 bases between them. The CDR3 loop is CASSQDPRQPQHF. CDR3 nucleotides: TGTGCCAGCAGCCAAGATCCCCGCCAGCCCCAGCATTTT.

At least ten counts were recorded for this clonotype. The DNA for the CDR3 is TGCAGTGCTAGTGACAGTTCTACGCAGTATTTT. Translating gives CSASDSSTQYF. The chain uses TRBV20-1 and TRBJ2-3; tentative D call: TRBD1 (5 bases). Germline CDR1 DFQATT, CDR2 SNEGSKA (reference sequence). Trimming stripped 3 bases from V and 8 bases from J, with 9 bases between. The CDR3 consists of 11 residues.

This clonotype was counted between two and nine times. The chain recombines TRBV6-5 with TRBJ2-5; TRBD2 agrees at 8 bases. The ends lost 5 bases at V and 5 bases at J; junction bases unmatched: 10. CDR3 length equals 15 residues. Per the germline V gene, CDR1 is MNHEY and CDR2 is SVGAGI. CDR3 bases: TGTGCCAGCAGTCCAAGCGGGGGCACGGGGGAGACCCAGTACTTC. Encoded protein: CASSPSGGTGETQYF.

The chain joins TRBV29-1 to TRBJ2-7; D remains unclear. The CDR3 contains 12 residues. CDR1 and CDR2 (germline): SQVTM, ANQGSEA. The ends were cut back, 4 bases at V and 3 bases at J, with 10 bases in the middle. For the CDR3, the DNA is TGCAGCGTTGTCGGCCGGTTCTACGAGCAGTACTTC. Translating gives CSVVGRFYEQYF.

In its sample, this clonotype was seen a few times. The DNA of the CDR3 is TGTGCCTGGAGTTTAACAGAGACAGATACGCAGTATTTT. Protein: CAWSLTETDTQYF. The rearrangement joins TRBV30 to TRBJ2-3; no reliable D call. Per the germline V gene, CDR1 is GTSNPN and CDR2 is SVGIG (reference sequence). The CDR3 consists of 13 residues. Trimming stripped 2 bases from V and 3 bases from J, with 9 bases between.

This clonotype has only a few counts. This chain's CDR3 is CASSQGSDSNQPQHF. In DNA, the CDR3 is TGCGCCAGCAGCCAAGGTTCAGATAGCAATCAGCCCCAGCATTTT. The chain carries TRBV4-1 and TRBJ1-5; D not resolved. Trimming removed 1 base from V and 0 bases from J, with 7 bases in between. CDR3 length: 15 amino acids. Per germline, CDR1 MGHRA and CDR2 YSYEKL.

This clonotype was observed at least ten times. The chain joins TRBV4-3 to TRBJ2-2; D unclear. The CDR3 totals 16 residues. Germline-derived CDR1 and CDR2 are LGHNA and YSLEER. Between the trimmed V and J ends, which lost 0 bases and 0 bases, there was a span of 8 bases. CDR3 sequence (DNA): TGCGCCAGCAGCCAAGAATGGGGATCGAACACCGGGGAGCTGTTTTTT. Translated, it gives CASSQEWGSNTGELFF.

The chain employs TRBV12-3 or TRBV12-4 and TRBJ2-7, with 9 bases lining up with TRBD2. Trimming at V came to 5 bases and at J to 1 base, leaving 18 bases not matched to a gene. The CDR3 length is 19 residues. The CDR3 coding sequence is TGTGCCAGCAGTCCTAGGGGGGCGGGGGGGCGTGGATTATCCTACGAGCAGTACTTC. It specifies CASSPRGAGGRGLSYEQYF.

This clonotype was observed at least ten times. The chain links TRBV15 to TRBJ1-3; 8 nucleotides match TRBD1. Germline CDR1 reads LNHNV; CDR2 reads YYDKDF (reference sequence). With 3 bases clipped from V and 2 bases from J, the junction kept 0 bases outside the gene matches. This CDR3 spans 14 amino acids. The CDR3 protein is CATSRTGAGNTIYF. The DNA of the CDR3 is TGTGCCACCAGCAGGACAGGGGCTGGAAACACCATATATTTT. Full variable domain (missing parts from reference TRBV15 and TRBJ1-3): DAMVIQNPRYQVTQFGKPVTLSCSQTLNHNVMYWYQQKSSQAPKLLFHYYDKDFNNEADTPDNFQSRRPNTSFCFLDIRSPGLGDTAMYLCATSRTGAGNTIYFGEGSWLTVV.

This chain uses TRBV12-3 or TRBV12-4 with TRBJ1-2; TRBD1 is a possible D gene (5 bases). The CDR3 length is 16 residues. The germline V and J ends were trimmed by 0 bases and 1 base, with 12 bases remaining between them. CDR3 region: CASSLAPGVVNYGYTF. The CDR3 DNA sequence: TGTGCCAGCAGTTTAGCACCGGGGGTCGTTAACTATGGCTACACCTTC.